These 12 T cell receptor beta chains were sequenced from one sample in a study of blood T cell repertoires in COVID-19. The data were produced by immunoSEQ multiplex PCR, yet TCRdb's version contains in-frame clones alone and is incomplete. This table has about 330,000 clones, about 92% appearing once. The sequenced sample was PBMCs or T cells enriched from blood (not recorded which). These receptor sequences come from a woman in her 30s who had recovered from COVID-19.

This clone was counted a single time. The V call is TRBV11-3, the J call TRBJ2-1, with TRBD1 identical over 7 bases. This CDR3 has 17 amino acids. Germline V gene data show CDR1 as SGHNT and CDR2 as YENEEA. With V trimmed by 7 bases and J by 0 bases, 12 bases remained unmatched. The DNA for the CDR3 is TGTGCCAGCACCACGAATCTAGACAGGGACTCCTACAATGAGCAGTTCTTC. This codes for CASTTNLDRDSYNEQFF.

As for this clone: A read error may produce the germline difference seen at one junction end. The gene calls are TRBV5-1 and TRBJ2-1; TRBD2 agrees at 8 bases. CDR3 length: 13 amino acids. CDR1 and CDR2 (germline): SGHRS, YFSETQ. This CDR3 is CASSLLPGGLYVF. The DNA for the CDR3 is TGCGCCAGCAGCTTGTTACCGGGGGGGCTTTATGTCTTC. Using reference TRBV5-1 and TRBJ2-1 for the parts outside the CDR3, the full variable domain is KAGVTQTPRYLIKTRGQQVTLSCSPISGHRSVSWYQQTPGQGLQFLFEYFSETQRNKGNFPGRFSGRQFSNSRSEMNVSTLELGDSALYLCASSLLPGGLYVFGPGTRLTVL.

This chain links TRBV28 with TRBJ2-3; perhaps TRBD2 as D (5 bases). The CDR3 covers 14 residues. The germline V gene has CDR1 MDHEN and CDR2 SYDVKM. V dropped 3 bases and J dropped 6 bases, with 13 bases sitting between them. CDR3 amino acids: CASSFGGFKDTQYF. CDR3 coding DNA: TGTGCCAGCAGTTTTGGAGGATTCAAGGATACGCAGTATTTT.

This chain uses TRBV19 with TRBJ2-1; maybe TRBD2 (7 bases). Trimming pared 0 bases from V and 0 bases from J, leaving 18 bases between. Germline CDR1 is LNHDA and CDR2 is SQIVND (reference sequence). The CDR3 has 19 amino acids. CDR3 region: CASSIDGGPGYSSYNEQFF. CDR3 in DNA: TGTGCCAGTAGTATAGACGGGGGGCCTGGTTATAGCTCCTACAATGAGCAGTTCTTC.

The V gene is TRBV5-4, the J gene TRBJ2-2; TRBD2 agrees at 9 bases. V lost 4 bases and J lost 7; bases outside the gene matches: 5. There are 14 residues in the CDR3. Germline CDR1 is SGHNT and CDR2 is YYREEE (reference sequence). CDR3 amino acids: CASSGTSSYGELFF. The CDR3 DNA reads as TGTGCCAGCAGCGGGACTAGCAGTTACGGGGAGCTGTTTTTT.

V is TRBV28 and J is TRBJ1-6; the D gene is possibly TRBD1 (5 bases). Per germline, CDR1 MDHEN and CDR2 SYDVKM. This CDR3 region has 16 residues. Trimming stripped 4 bases from V and 6 bases from J, with 16 bases between. The CDR3 loop reads CASSSSTDSSNSPLHF. The CDR3 DNA follows: TGTGCCAGCAGTTCATCGACAGATTCTAGTAATTCACCCCTCCACTTT.

V gene TRBV7-6 combines with J gene TRBJ2-3; 8 nucleotides align to TRBD2. This CDR3 is 18 amino acids long. V lost 1 base to trimming and J lost 3 bases; unmatched junction nucleotides: 12. CDR1 and CDR2 (germline): SGHVS, FNYEAQ. CDR3 sequence (DNA): TGTGCCAGCAGCTTAGTTGAGCAGCGGACTAGCAGGACAGATACGCAGTATTTT. Its protein product is CASSLVEQRTSRTDTQYF.

V is TRBV24-1 and J is TRBJ2-4, with D tentatively TRBD2 (6 bases). The CDR3 is 13 residues long. Trimming removed 9 bases at V and 6 bases at J, with 14 bases between. Germline CDR1 KGHDR, CDR2 SFDVKD. The CDR3 region has the DNA TGTGCCACCGCCCTATCGGGGGTAAACATTCAGTACTTC. Translated: CATALSGVNIQYF.

This clone has just one count. The gene calls are TRBV11-2 and TRBJ1-4; D call uncertain. Germline CDR1 is SGHAT and CDR2 is FQNNGV. The CDR3 runs to 16 residues. The V end lost 6 bases, the J end lost 3 bases, and 17 bases lay between the germline ends. CDR3 coding DNA: TGTGCCAGCAGTCAAATTACTCGTGTGGCTAATGAAAAACTGTTTTTT. Translating gives CASSQITRVANEKLFF.

This clone was recorded a few times. The chain couples TRBV9 to TRBJ2-1; D is perhaps TRBD1 (6 bases). The germline CDR1 and CDR2 sequences are SGDLS and YYNGEE. The CDR3 covers 12 residues. V lost 3 bases and J lost 10, with 11 bases in between. DNA of the CDR3: TGTGCCAGCAGCGGGATCACAGGGGAGCAGTTCTTC. Its protein is CASSGITGEQFF.

This chain uses TRBV7-3 with TRBJ2-1, with D maybe TRBD2 (6 bases). With 5 bases removed from V and 3 bases from J, the gap between germline ends came to 14 bases. Germline loops: CDR1 SGHTA, CDR2 FQGTGA. The CDR3 has 15 residues. CDR3 loop: CASSLREAHYNEQFF. The CDR3 DNA follows: TGTGCCAGCAGCCTAAGGGAGGCACACTACAATGAGCAGTTCTTC.

This clone was counted a single time. V gene TRBV15 combines with J gene TRBJ1-1, with 7 bases aligning to TRBD1. This CDR3 is 14 amino acids long. V was clipped by 3 bases and J by 4 bases; unmatched bases: 5. CDR1 LNHNV and CDR2 YYDKDF come from the germline V gene (reference sequence). CDR3 in DNA: TGTGCCACCAGCAGGCCCCAGGGGGGCACTGAAGCTTTCTTT. Protein product: CATSRPQGGTEAFF.